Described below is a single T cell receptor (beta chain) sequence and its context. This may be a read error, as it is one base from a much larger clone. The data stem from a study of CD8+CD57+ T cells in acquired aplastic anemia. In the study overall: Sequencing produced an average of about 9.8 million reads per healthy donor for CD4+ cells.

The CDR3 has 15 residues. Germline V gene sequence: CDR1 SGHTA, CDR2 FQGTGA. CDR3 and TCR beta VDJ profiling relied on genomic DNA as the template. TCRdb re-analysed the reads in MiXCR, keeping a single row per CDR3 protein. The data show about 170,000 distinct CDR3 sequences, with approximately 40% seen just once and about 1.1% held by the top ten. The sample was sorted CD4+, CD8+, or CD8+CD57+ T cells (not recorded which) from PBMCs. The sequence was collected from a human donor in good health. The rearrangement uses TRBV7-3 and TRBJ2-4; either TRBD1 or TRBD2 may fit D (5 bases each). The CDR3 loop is CASSLAPGTEDIQYF. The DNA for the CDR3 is TGCGCCAGCAGCTTGGCCCCAGGGACCGAAGACATTCAGTACTTC.